This T cell receptor beta chain was obtained from a study of human T cells and chemical hapten exposure. Broader study findings: Patch test score was positively correlated with the counts of PT1 expanded TCRs.

Points on this clonotype: The antigen is not known.

Regarding time point: pre-sensitization, week 0. Treatment reported: therapeutic diphenylcyclopropenone sensitization with weekly scalp DPC. TCRdb passed the RACE reads through MiXCR, listing each CDR3 protein once. The sample has more than 150,000 distinct CDR3 sequences, more than 25% seen once. CDR3 size: 15 residues. The V gene lost 4 bases and the J gene lost 4 bases, with 17 bases spanning the gap. Germline lookup yields CDR1 SGHKS and CDR2 YYEKEE (reference sequence). This chain connects TRBV5-5 to TRBJ1-2; the D gene is possibly TRBD1 (5 bases). Source: whole blood, taken in connection with sensitization to the hapten diphenylcyclopropenone (DPC). This TCR came from a woman aged 30 to 39 with alopecia areata. Some clones in this sample may be carry-over from other donors' samples. CDR3 in amino acids: CASSPGAPGSYGYTF. The CDR3, as DNA: TGTGCCAGCAGCCCTGGGGCTCCGGGATCCTATGGCTACACCTTC.